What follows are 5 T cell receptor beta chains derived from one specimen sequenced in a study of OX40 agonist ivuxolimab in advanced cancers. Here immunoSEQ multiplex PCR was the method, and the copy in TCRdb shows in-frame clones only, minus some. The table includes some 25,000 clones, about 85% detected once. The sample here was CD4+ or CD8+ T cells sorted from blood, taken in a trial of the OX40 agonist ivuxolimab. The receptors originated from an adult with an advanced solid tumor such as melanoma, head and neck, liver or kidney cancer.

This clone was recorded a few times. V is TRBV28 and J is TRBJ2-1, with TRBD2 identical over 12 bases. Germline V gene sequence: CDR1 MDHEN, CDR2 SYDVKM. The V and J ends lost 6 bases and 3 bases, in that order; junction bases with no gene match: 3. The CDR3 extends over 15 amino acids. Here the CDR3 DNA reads TGTGCCAGCAGACGACTAGCGGGGGTCTACAATGAGCAGTTCTTC. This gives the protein CASRRLAGVYNEQFF.

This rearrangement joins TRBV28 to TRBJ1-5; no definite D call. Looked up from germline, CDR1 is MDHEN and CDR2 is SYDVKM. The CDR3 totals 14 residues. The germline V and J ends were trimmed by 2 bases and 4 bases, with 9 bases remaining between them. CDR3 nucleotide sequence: TGTGCCAGCAGTTTAGGGCAGGTAAATCAGCCCCAGCATTTT. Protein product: CASSLGQVNQPQHF.

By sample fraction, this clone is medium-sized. The DNA of the CDR3 is TGTGCCAGCCCATCCAGGGGGGGAGAGCAGTACTTC. Translated: CASPSRGGEQYF. The chain links TRBV2 to TRBJ2-7; TRBD1 or TRBD2 may be the D gene (7 bases each). From germline, CDR1 is SNHLY and CDR2 FYNNEI. This CDR3 has 12 residues. Trimming removed 8 bases at V and 7 bases at J, with 15 bases between.

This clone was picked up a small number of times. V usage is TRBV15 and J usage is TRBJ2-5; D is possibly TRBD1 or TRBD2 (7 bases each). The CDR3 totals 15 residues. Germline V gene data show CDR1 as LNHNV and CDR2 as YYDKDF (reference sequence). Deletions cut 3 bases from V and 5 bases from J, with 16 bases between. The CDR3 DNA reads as TGTGCCACCAGCAGGGAGGGAGGGGGCTCGGAGACCCAGTACTTC. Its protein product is CATSREGGGSETQYF.

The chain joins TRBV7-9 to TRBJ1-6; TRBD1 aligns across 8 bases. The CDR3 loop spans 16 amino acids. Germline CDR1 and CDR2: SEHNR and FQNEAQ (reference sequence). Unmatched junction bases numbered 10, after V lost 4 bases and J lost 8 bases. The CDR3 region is CASSSGQGGPYSPLHF. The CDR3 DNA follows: TGTGCCAGCAGCTCTGGACAGGGTGGACCTTATTCACCCCTCCACTTT.